The rows below give T cell receptor beta chains drawn from one sample of a study of metastatic and nonmetastatic thyroid tumors. Using MiXCR, TCRdb reanalyzed the PCR reads. The sample comprises some 30,000 clones, around 30% of which are singletons, and roughly 32% rests with the top ten. The specimen was blood. These receptors came from a female donor with papillary thyroid cancer or a benign thyroid nodule (not recorded which). Some clones in this sample may be carry-over from other donors' samples. Both conserved end residues are part of each CDR3. The order of the fields is V gene, J gene, clone size, CDR3 protein. Expanded clones get a size class; other rows say once, few or many, or leave the size out.

v_gene: TRBV19
j_gene: TRBJ1-3
abundance: -
CDR3aa: CASQGDWSGNTIYF

v_gene: TRBV6-5
j_gene: TRBJ2-1
abundance: few
CDR3aa: CASSPSIRSGSYNEQFF

v_gene: TRBV27
j_gene: TRBJ2-7
abundance: few
CDR3aa: CVSSFLVRDGNEQYF

v_gene: TRBV18
j_gene: TRBJ1-3
abundance: many
CDR3aa: CASSPVDRGSSGNTIYF

v_gene: TRBV4-1
j_gene: TRBJ1-6
abundance: -
CDR3aa: CASSQGQGNSPLHF

v_gene: TRBV4-1
j_gene: TRBJ1-5
abundance: -
CDR3aa: CASSQDGQGGQPQHF

v_gene: TRBV10-3
j_gene: TRBJ2-6
abundance: -
CDR3aa: CGISESAGSVANVLTF

v_gene: TRBV5-1
j_gene: TRBJ1-2
abundance: many
CDR3aa: CASSLDTNYGYTF

v_gene: TRBV6-1
j_gene: TRBJ2-7
abundance: few
CDR3aa: CASIGTSGYEQYF

v_gene: TRBV3-1
j_gene: TRBJ2-2
abundance: -
CDR3aa: CASSQTSGRNSWELFF

v_gene: TRBV28
j_gene: TRBJ1-2
abundance: -
CDR3aa: CARSALTGIYGYTF

v_gene: TRBV24-1
j_gene: TRBJ2-7
abundance: many
CDR3aa: CATSDPGTGMGEQYF

v_gene: TRBV19
j_gene: TRBJ1-5
abundance: -
CDR3aa: CASSMVRGNQPQHF

v_gene: TRBV12-3/TRBV12-4
j_gene: TRBJ2-3
abundance: few
CDR3aa: CASSFSGSTDTQYF

v_gene: TRBV6-1
j_gene: TRBJ2-2
abundance: -
CDR3aa: CASSHCRENTGELFF

v_gene: TRBV24-1
j_gene: TRBJ1-2
abundance: few
CDR3aa: CATSDLTAGWYGYTF

v_gene: TRBV7-9
j_gene: TRBJ2-1
abundance: -
CDR3aa: CASSLVGSNNEQFF

v_gene: TRBV4-1
j_gene: TRBJ2-7
abundance: -
CDR3aa: CASSRPGLAGSSYEQYF

v_gene: TRBV7-9
j_gene: TRBJ1-2
abundance: many
CDR3aa: CASSTTGSLYGYTF

v_gene: TRBV20-1
j_gene: TRBJ2-1
abundance: many
CDR3aa: CSARGGSGYNEQFF